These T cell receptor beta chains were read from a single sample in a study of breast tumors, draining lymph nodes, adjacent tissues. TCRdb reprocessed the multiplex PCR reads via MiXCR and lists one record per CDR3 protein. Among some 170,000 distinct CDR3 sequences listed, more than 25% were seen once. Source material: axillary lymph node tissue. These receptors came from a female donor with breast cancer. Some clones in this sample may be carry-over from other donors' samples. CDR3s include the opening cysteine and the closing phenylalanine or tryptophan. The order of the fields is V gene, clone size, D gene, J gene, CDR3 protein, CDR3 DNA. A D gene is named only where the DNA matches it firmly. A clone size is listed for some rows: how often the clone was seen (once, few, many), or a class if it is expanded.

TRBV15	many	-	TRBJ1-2	CATSRETHPKGHGYTF	TGTGCCACCAGCAGAGAGACACACCCCAAGGGGCATGGCTACACCTTC
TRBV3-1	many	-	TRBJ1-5	CASSPRLSNQPQHF	TGTGCCAGCAGCCCGCGGCTTAGCAATCAGCCCCAGCATTTT
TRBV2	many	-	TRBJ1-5	CASERGIRGEPQHF	TGTGCCAGCGAACGAGGGATCCGAGGAGAGCCCCAGCATTTT
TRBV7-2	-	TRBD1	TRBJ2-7	CASSTDRGSSYEQHF	TGTGCCAGCAGCACGGACAGGGGGAGCTCCTACGAGCAGCACTTC
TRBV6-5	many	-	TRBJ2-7	CASSYSFGQPVQYF	TGTGCCAGCAGTTACTCTTTCGGACAGCCGGTGCAGTACTTC
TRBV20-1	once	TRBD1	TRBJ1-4	CSAIMDRGSAWNEKLFF	TGCAGTGCTATCATGGACAGGGGGAGCGCATGGAATGAAAAACTGTTTTTT
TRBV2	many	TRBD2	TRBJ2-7	CASSEIRGAYEQYF	TGTGCCAGCAGTGAAATTCGGGGGGCCTACGAGCAGTACTTC
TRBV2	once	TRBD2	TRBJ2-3	CASLAGGTTDTQYF	TGTGCCAGTCTAGCGGGGGGAACCACAGATACGCAGTATTTT
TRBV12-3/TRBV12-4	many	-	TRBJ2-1	CASSYTGREQFF	TGTGCCAGCAGTTATACCGGACGCGAGCAGTTCTTC
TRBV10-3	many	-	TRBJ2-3	CAISEHGTGDTQYF	TGTGCCATCAGTGAGCACGGGACTGGTGATACGCAGTATTTT
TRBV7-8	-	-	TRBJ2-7	CASSQNRLRVEQYF	TGTGCCAGCAGCCAAAACAGGTTGAGGGTCGAGCAGTACTTC
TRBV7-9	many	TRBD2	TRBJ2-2	CASSLMGGTSGGATGELFF	TGTGCCAGCAGCTTAATGGGGGGCACTAGCGGGGGGGCAACCGGGGAGCTGTTTTTT
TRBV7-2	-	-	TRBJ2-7	CASSLAAGSSYEQYF	TGTGCCAGCAGCTTAGCTGCAGGGAGCTCCTACGAGCAGTACTTC
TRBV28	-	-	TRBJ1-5	CASRLGALSNQLQHF	TGTGCCAGTAGGTTGGGGGCCCTTAGCAATCAGCTCCAGCATTTT
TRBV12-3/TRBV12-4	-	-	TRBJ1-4	CASSSTSGGSIEKLFF	TGTGCCAGCAGTTCAACTAGCGGGGGCAGCATTGAAAAACTGTTTTTT
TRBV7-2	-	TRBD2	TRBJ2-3	CASSSTPGNLAGDRPTDTQYF	TGTGCCAGCAGCTCCACTCCGGGGAATTTAGCGGGAGACAGACCCACAGATACGCAGTATTTT
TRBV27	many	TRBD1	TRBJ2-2	CASRDHRGTGELFF	TGTGCCAGCAGAGACCACAGGGGGACCGGGGAGCTGTTTTTT
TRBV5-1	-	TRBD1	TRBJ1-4	CASSFDGTGAEKLFF	TGCGCCAGCAGCTTTGATGGAACAGGGGCTGAAAAACTGTTTTTT
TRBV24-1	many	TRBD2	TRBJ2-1	CATSDPGTSGYNEQFF	TGTGCCACCAGTGACCCCGGGACTAGCGGATACAATGAGCAGTTCTTC
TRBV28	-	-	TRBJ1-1	CASSFTKKGGSPEAFF	TGTGCCAGCAGCTTCACGAAGAAGGGAGGCAGCCCTGAAGCTTTCTTT
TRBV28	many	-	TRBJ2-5	CASSLYGEETQYF	TGTGCCAGCAGTTTATATGGCGAGGAGACCCAGTACTTC
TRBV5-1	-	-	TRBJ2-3	CASRLPRGAATDTQYF	TGCGCCAGCAGGCTGCCCCGGGGGGCCGCCACAGATACGCAGTATTTT
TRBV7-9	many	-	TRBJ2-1	CASSFGGQDNEQFF	TGTGCCAGCAGCTTTGGGGGGCAAGACAATGAGCAGTTCTTC
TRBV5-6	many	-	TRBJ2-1	CASSLVSGAGEQFF	TGTGCCAGCAGCTTGGTTTCCGGGGCGGGTGAGCAGTTCTTC
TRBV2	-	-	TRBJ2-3	CASSEVVGLQAVSTDTQYF	TGTGCCAGCAGTGAAGTTGTGGGCCTCCAGGCTGTGAGCACAGATACGCAGTATTTT
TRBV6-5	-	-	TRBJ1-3	CASSYEAVGNTIYF	TGTGCCAGCAGTTACGAGGCCGTCGGAAACACCATATATTTT
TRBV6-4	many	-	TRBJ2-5	CASVAVGGQETQYF	TGTGCCAGCGTCGCAGTCGGGGGACAAGAGACCCAGTACTTC
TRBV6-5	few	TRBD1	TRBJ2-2	CASSYSTGANTGELFF	TGTGCCAGCAGTTACTCCACAGGGGCTAACACCGGGGAGCTGTTTTTT
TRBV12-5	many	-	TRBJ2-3	CASGDSKQYF	TGTGCTAGTGGTGACTCAAAGCAGTATTTT
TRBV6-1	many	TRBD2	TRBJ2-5	CASSGGLVRETQYF	TGTGCCAGCAGTGGTGGACTAGTAAGGGAGACCCAGTACTTC
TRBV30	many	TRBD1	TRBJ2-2	CAWRGQGASTGELFF	TGTGCCTGGAGGGGACAGGGGGCGAGCACCGGGGAGCTGTTTTTT
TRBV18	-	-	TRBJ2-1	CASSDPSERQFF	TGTGCCAGCTCTGATCCTAGCGAGAGACAGTTCTTC
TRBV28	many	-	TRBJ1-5	CASSGANQPQHF	TGTGCCAGCAGTGGGGCCAATCAGCCCCAGCATTTT
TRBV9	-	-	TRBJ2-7	CARSVDFGPGRVGEQYF	-
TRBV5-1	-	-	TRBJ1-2	CASSLPGGKGTGYDYGYTF	TGTGCCAGCAGCCTCCCCGGCGGCAAAGGAACAGGGTATGACTATGGCTACACCTTC
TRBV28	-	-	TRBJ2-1	CASSSPLANYNEQFF	TGTGCCAGCAGTTCCCCCCTCGCCAACTACAATGAGCAGTTCTTC
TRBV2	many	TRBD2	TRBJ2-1	CASTADVPREGNEQFF	TGTGCCAGCACCGCTGACGTCCCAAGGGAGGGTAATGAGCAGTTCTTC
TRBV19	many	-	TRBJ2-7	CASSLAQGQAYEQYF	TGTGCCAGTAGTCTTGCCCAAGGACAAGCCTACGAGCAGTACTTC
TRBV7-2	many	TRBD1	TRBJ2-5	CASSLSGQGETQYF	TGTGCCAGCAGCCTTTCCGGACAGGGGGAGACCCAGTACTTC
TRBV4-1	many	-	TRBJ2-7	CASSQDGTYEQYF	TGCGCCAGCAGCCAAGATGGGACCTACGAGCAGTACTTC